The source of this TCR beta chain is a study of cytomegalovirus exposure and HLA in healthy donors. Study-level findings and limits: TCR beta chain V- and J-gene trimming was linked, in a later analysis, to a missense variant in DCLRE1C. By a later analysis, the bulk of CMV-associated TCR beta chains appeared HLA-restricted. In an earlier analysis, about 87% or about 30%: the productive usage of most TCR beta V segments.

Note on this clone: The antigen remains unidentified.

Amplification used 60 Vbeta primers and 13 Jbeta primers. Using immunoSEQ multiplex PCR, the repertoire was profiled, and TCRdb retains in-frame clones only, with some absent. The sample records 140,000 or so clones, approximately 72% being singletons. The CDR3 is made up of 15 amino acids. Germline V CDR1 and CDR2: LNHDA, SQIVND (reference sequence). V shed 1 base and J 2 bases; nucleotides not matched to a gene: 2. The sequence came from a woman aged 55-69 years in good health and CMV-seronegative. The J gene is TRBJ2-7, the V gene TRBV19; 10 nucleotides line up with TRBD2. Sample: PBMCs. Here the CDR3 reads CASSIGLAGPYEQYF. The CDR3 DNA follows: TGTGCCAGTAGTATAGGACTAGCGGGCCCCTACGAGCAGTACTTC. Together with reference TRBV19 and TRBJ2-7, the CDR3 gives the full variable domain: DGGITQSPKYLFRKEGQNVTLSCEQNLNHDAMYWYRQDPGQGLRLIYYSQIVNDFQKGDIAEGYSVSREKKESFPLTVTSAQKNPTAFYLCASSIGLAGPYEQYFGPGTRLTVT.